This TCR beta chain came from a study of blood T cell repertoires in COVID-19. Study as a whole: Collection of acute and convalescent COVID-19 samples took place in the United States, Italy and Spain.

Germline V gene lookup returns CDR1 MNHEY and CDR2 SVGAGI. V dropped 6 bases and J dropped 6 bases, with 18 bases sitting between them. The CDR3 extends over 15 amino acids. In the authors' workflow: Reference gene primer amplification gave estimated nucleated cell counts. Sequencing used immunoSEQ multiplex PCR; TCRdb keeps in-frame clones, though not all of them. V and J calls and clone size are those listed in that table; D and trimming were worked out from the DNA. The sample contains 200,000 to 300,000 clones, about 85% of which appear only once. Material for sequencing was peripheral blood. This TCR was sampled from a man between 60 and 70 years old who had recovered from COVID-19. The V call is TRBV6-5, the J call TRBJ1-3, with D hard to call. CDR3 loop: CASRYGPSPENTIYF. CDR3 in DNA: TGTGCCAGCAGATACGGGCCGAGTCCTGAAAACACCATATATTTT.